A single sample is the source of the 31 T cell receptor beta chains below, sequenced in a study of T-cell memory formation after mild COVID-19. TCRdb called the 5' RACE reads again in MiXCR, with one record for every CDR3 protein. The repertoire consists of 200,000 to 250,000 distinct CDR3 sequences, with approximately 10% occurring once and the leading ten covering 3%. Sequenced material: PBMCs or a T cell subset sorted from them (not recorded which). The receptors were sampled from a man between 18 and 29 years old who had mild COVID-19 (a few samples of this study predate the infection). Cell type and time point are not known.

V usage is TRBV7-2 and J usage is TRBJ2-5; a weak D match, TRBD1 (6 bases). From germline, CDR1 is SGHTA and CDR2 FQGNSA. The V end was cut by 2 bases, the J end by 4 bases, with 14 bases between. CDR3 length equals 15 residues. The CDR3 nucleotides are TGTGCCAGCAGCTTAACATTCTGGGGGCGAGAGACCCAGTACTTC. This encodes CASSLTFWGRETQYF.

A note on this clonotype: The junction does not match germline at one end; this may be a read error. The gene calls are TRBV7-8 and TRBJ1-5; no reliable D call. The germline V gene has CDR1 SGHVS and CDR2 FQNEAQ. The CDR3 loop spans 15 amino acids. The CDR3 protein is CASSPLWDSDQPQHF. The CDR3 DNA reads as TGTGCCAGCAGCCCCCTATGGGATAGCGATCAGCCCCAGCATTTT.

The chain is built from TRBV7-9 and TRBJ1-5; D is unclear. Trimming shortened V by 1 base and J by 2 bases, and 12 bases separated the two germline ends. This CDR3 spans 16 amino acids. Germline assignment: CDR1 SEHNR and CDR2 FQNEAQ (reference sequence). This chain's CDR3 is CASSLGTAAGNQPQHF. Written as DNA, the CDR3 is TGTGCCAGCAGCTTAGGTACAGCCGCAGGCAATCAGCCCCAGCATTTT. Drawing the rest from reference TRBV7-9 and TRBJ1-5, the complete variable domain is DTGVSQNPRHKITKRGQNVTFRCDPISEHNRLYWYRQTLGQGPEFLTYFQNEAQLEKSRLLSDRFSAERPKGSFSTLEIQRTEQGDSAMYLCASSLGTAAGNQPQHFGDGTRLSIL.

The chain recombines TRBV2 with TRBJ1-4; no definite D call. V shed 0 bases and J shed 11 bases, with 7 bases lying between them. The germline V gene has CDR1 SNHLY and CDR2 FYNNEI. The CDR3 has 12 amino acids. CDR3 residues: CASSEALGKLFF. As DNA, the CDR3 is TGTGCCAGCAGTGAAGCTCTAGGGAAACTGTTTTTT.

V gene TRBV7-3 combines with J gene TRBJ2-1; tentative D call: TRBD2 (5 bases). Germline V gives CDR1 SGHTA, CDR2 FQGTGA. Trimming cost V 5 bases and J 9 bases, with 11 bases left between them. The CDR3 loop spans 12 amino acids. CDR3 loop: CASSTGRGEQFF. CDR3 nucleotide sequence: TGTGCCAGCAGCACCGGCCGGGGTGAGCAGTTCTTC.

CDR3 nucleotide sequence: TGTGCCAGCAGTTACACAGGCCATAACACTGAAGCTTTCTTT. Residues: CASSYTGHNTEAFF. This chain uses TRBV6-5 with TRBJ1-1; the D gene is possibly TRBD1 (5 bases). CDR1 is MNHEY and CDR2 is SVGAGI in the germline V gene. The V gene lost 2 bases and the J gene lost 2 bases, with 9 bases spanning the gap. This CDR3 spans 14 amino acids.

The J gene is TRBJ2-3, the V gene TRBV5-1, with TRBD2 matching 7 bases. J was trimmed by 0 bases and V by 2 bases; bases with no gene match: 3. CDR1 and CDR2 (germline): SGHRS, YFSETQ. CDR3 length equals 15 residues. The CDR3, as DNA: TGCGCCAGCAGCTTTCTGCGGGGGAGCACAGATACGCAGTATTTT. This gives the protein CASSFLRGSTDTQYF.

This clonotype was seen only a few times. The V call is TRBV6-5, the J call TRBJ2-7, with 10 bases that match TRBD1. V shed 6 bases and J 5 bases; nucleotides not matched to a gene: 4. This CDR3 region has 13 residues. Looked up from germline, CDR1 is MNHEY and CDR2 is SVGAGI. CDR3 sequence: CASRRQGANEQYF. The CDR3, as DNA: TGTGCCAGCAGACGACAGGGGGCTAACGAGCAGTACTTC.

The chain carries TRBV2 and TRBJ1-1; D ambiguous. V was trimmed by 11 bases and J by 3 bases, leaving 10 bases between them. The CDR3 spans 11 residues. Germline assignment: CDR1 SNHLY and CDR2 FYNNEI. The CDR3 bases are TGTGCCTCTTCATACGACACTGAAGCTTTCTTT. Amino acids: CASSYDTEAFF.

The chain employs TRBV20-1 and TRBJ1-1, with TRBD1 identical over 8 bases. Trimming cost V 6 bases and J 3 bases; bases outside gene matches: 3. Germline values: CDR1 DFQATT, CDR2 SNEGSKA (reference sequence). The CDR3 covers 12 residues. CDR3 in DNA: TGCAGTGCACCACAGGGGGACACTGAAGCTTTCTTT. It is translated as CSAPQGDTEAFF.

The gene calls are TRBV7-9 and TRBJ2-5, with D possibly matching TRBD1 (6 bases). Germline assignment: CDR1 SEHNR and CDR2 FQNEAQ (reference sequence). This CDR3 contains 15 residues. Trimming shortened V by 7 bases and J by 1 base, and 16 bases separated the two germline ends. The chain's CDR3 is CASNTGQAFQETQYF. For the CDR3, the DNA is TGTGCCAGCAATACGGGACAAGCGTTCCAAGAGACCCAGTACTTC. Full variable domain (remainder filled in from reference TRBV7-9 and TRBJ2-5): DTGVSQNPRHKITKRGQNVTFRCDPISEHNRLYWYRQTLGQGPEFLTYFQNEAQLEKSRLLSDRFSAERPKGSFSTLEIQRTEQGDSAMYLCASNTGQAFQETQYFGPGTRLLVL.

This clonotype was seen at least ten times. The chain links TRBV7-2 to TRBJ2-7, with D possibly matching TRBD1 (6 bases). Trimming stripped 6 bases from V and 5 bases from J, with 23 bases between. The CDR3 totals 16 residues. Germline CDR1 is SGHTA and CDR2 is FQGNSA. The chain's CDR3 is CASSSLYRARLDEQYF. Written as DNA, the CDR3 is TGTGCCAGCAGTTCCCTTTACAGGGCTCGGTTGGACGAGCAGTACTTC. The full variable domain, completed using reference TRBV7-2 and TRBJ2-7, is GAGVSQSPSNKVTEKGKDVELRCDPISGHTALYWYRQSLGQGLEFLIYFQGNSAPDKSGLPSDRFSAERTGGSVSTLTIQRTQQEDSAVYLCASSSLYRARLDEQYFGPGTRLTVT.

This clonotype was observed a handful of times. The CDR3 spells CASSLVAREYGNTIYF. The CDR3 nucleotides are TGTGCCAGCAGCTTAGTGGCCAGGGAATATGGAAACACCATATATTTT. The V call is TRBV7-2, the J call TRBJ1-3, with a tentative D call TRBD1 (5 bases). The CDR3 extends over 16 amino acids. Germline lookup yields CDR1 SGHTA and CDR2 FQGNSA. V was clipped by 1 base and J by 3 bases, with 13 bases between them.

The rearrangement links TRBV7-9 to TRBJ1-6, with 10 bases that match TRBD1. Germline loops: CDR1 SEHNR, CDR2 FQNEAQ (reference sequence). The CDR3 is 15 residues long. The V gene end was trimmed by 4 bases and the J gene end by 7 bases; junction bases not matched to a gene: 4. CDR3 nucleotides: TGTGCCAGCAGCTACGACAGGGGGCGGAATTCACCCCTCCACTTT. It yields the protein CASSYDRGRNSPLHF.

This clonotype has only a few counts. The chain couples TRBV7-6 to TRBJ2-2; 8 bases line up with TRBD2. The CDR3 extends over 15 amino acids. V was pared by 1 base and J by 7 bases, with 5 bases of the junction left unmatched. CDR1 is SGHVS and CDR2 is FNYEAQ in the germline V gene. CDR3 in amino acids: CASSLGPGLVGELFF. In DNA, the CDR3 is TGTGCCAGCAGCTTAGGACCGGGACTAGTCGGGGAGCTGTTTTTT.

The V and J genes are TRBV28 and TRBJ1-2; D ambiguous. CDR1 is MDHEN, CDR2 SYDVKM, per germline. This CDR3 comprises 11 residues. V lost 7 bases to trimming and J lost 0 bases, with 3 bases between them. CDR3 protein: CASTANYGYTF. CDR3 bases: TGTGCCAGCACAGCTAACTATGGCTACACCTTC.

The rearrangement links TRBV7-2 to TRBJ2-7; D ambiguous. Germline V lookup: CDR1 SGHTA, CDR2 FQGNSA. CDR3 length: 16 amino acids. Trimming stripped 5 bases from V and 6 bases from J, with 23 bases between. The DNA for the CDR3 is TGTGCCAGCAGCCCAAGACCGGCCCCCACATCATCCGAGCAGTACGTC. This encodes CASSPRPAPTSSEQYV.

The chain recombines TRBV20-1 with TRBJ2-7, with TRBD1 matching over 9 bases. CDR1 DFQATT and CDR2 SNEGSKA come from the germline V gene (reference sequence). The V gene end was trimmed by 6 bases and the J gene end by 8 bases; junction bases not matched to a gene: 11. The CDR3 covers 13 residues. The CDR3 DNA is TGCAGTGCCGCCTGGGACAGGGATACGCAGCAGTACGTC. This codes for CSAAWDRDTQQYV.

In its sample, this clonotype was seen a few times. The rearrangement links TRBV5-1 to TRBJ1-1; D unresolved. V lost 0 bases and J lost 0, with 9 bases in between. Germline CDR1 reads SGHRS; CDR2 reads YFSETQ. The CDR3 is made up of 15 amino acids. CDR3 region: CASSLASSVNTEAFF. CDR3 sequence (DNA): TGCGCCAGCAGCTTGGCGTCTTCGGTGAACACTGAAGCTTTCTTT. Variable domain in full (rest from reference TRBV5-1 and TRBJ1-1): KAGVTQTPRYLIKTRGQQVTLSCSPISGHRSVSWYQQTPGQGLQFLFEYFSETQRNKGNFPGRFSGRQFSNSRSEMNVSTLELGDSALYLCASSLASSVNTEAFFGQGTRLTVV.

This clonotype was picked up a small number of times. The chain combines TRBV7-3 with TRBJ2-1; D is unclear. V lost 5 bases to trimming and J lost 12 bases, with 17 bases between them. The CDR3 has 13 amino acids. Germline V gives CDR1 SGHTA, CDR2 FQGTGA. CDR3 amino acids: CASSLASVGMQFF. Here the CDR3 DNA reads TGTGCCAGCAGCCTTGCTTCTGTGGGAATGCAGTTCTTC.

This clonotype was counted ten times or more. The chain links TRBV14 to TRBJ2-1; D ambiguous. Germline V gives CDR1 SGHDN, CDR2 FVKESK. The CDR3 consists of 14 residues. V lost 3 bases and J 5 bases, leaving 11 bases between the germline ends. CDR3 in DNA: TGTGCCAGCAGCCAGGTATGGATGGACAATGAGCAGTTCTTC. Its translation is CASSQVWMDNEQFF. Complete variable domain (other parts from reference TRBV14 and TRBJ2-1): EAGVTQFPSHSVIEKGQTVTLRCDPISGHDNLYWYRRVMGKEIKFLLHFVKESKQDESGMPNNRFLAERTGGTYSTLKVQPAELEDSGVYFCASSQVWMDNEQFFGPGTRLTVL.

This chain uses TRBV5-1 with TRBJ2-3; unclear D gene. Per the germline V gene, CDR1 is SGHRS and CDR2 is YFSETQ. Trimming took 4 bases from V and 3 from J, leaving 9 bases between them. CDR3 length: 13 residues. This chain's CDR3 is CASSTSLTDTQYF. In nucleotides, the CDR3 is TGCGCCAGCAGCACCTCCTTGACAGATACGCAGTATTTT.

V usage is TRBV28 and J usage is TRBJ1-5; no clear D gene. Trimming pared 7 bases from V and 11 bases from J, leaving 12 bases between. The germline V gene encodes CDR1 MDHEN and CDR2 SYDVKM. The length of the CDR3 is 11 residues. CDR3 sequence reads: CASTRGEAQHF. The CDR3 region has the DNA TGTGCCAGCACCCGCGGGGAAGCCCAGCATTTT.

This clonotype has a count of ten or more. The genes are TRBV12-3 or TRBV12-4 and TRBJ1-2, with D perhaps TRBD1 (6 bases). V lost 6 bases and J 1 base, leaving 12 bases between the germline ends. The CDR3 loop spans 14 amino acids. Here the CDR3 DNA reads TGTGCCAGCAGCCTGGGGGGCAGTAACTATGGCTACACCTTC. Translation: CASSLGGSNYGYTF.

This clonotype was observed a few times. J is TRBJ2-5 and V is TRBV9; D gene uncertain. This CDR3 comprises 13 residues. Germline CDR1 and CDR2: SGDLS and YYNGEE. V shed 1 base and J shed 1 base, with 5 bases lying between them. CDR3 residues: CASSVNVQETQYF. In DNA, the CDR3 is TGTGCCAGCAGCGTAAATGTCCAAGAGACCCAGTACTTC.

Many counts were recorded for this clonotype. The chain couples TRBV4-3 to TRBJ2-2, with no clear D. Germline V lookup: CDR1 LGHNA, CDR2 YSLEER. Trimming stripped 2 bases from V and 6 bases from J, with 10 bases between. This CDR3 spans 14 amino acids. The CDR3 protein is CASSQPQGSGELFF. The CDR3 DNA sequence: TGCGCCAGCAGCCAACCCCAAGGATCCGGGGAGCTGTTTTTT.

V usage is TRBV7-2 and J usage is TRBJ2-3, with 8 bases identical to TRBD2. The length of the CDR3 is 17 residues. The germline gives CDR1 SGHTA, CDR2 FQGNSA. J gave up 4 bases and V 2 bases, and 11 bases lay outside the gene matches. For the CDR3, the DNA is TGTGCCAGCAGCTTATTCGGAGGGGGACTAGTCGCAGATACGCAGTATTTT. Residues: CASSLFGGGLVADTQYF. The full variable domain, rest sourced from reference TRBV7-2 and TRBJ2-3, is GAGVSQSPSNKVTEKGKDVELRCDPISGHTALYWYRQSLGQGLEFLIYFQGNSAPDKSGLPSDRFSAERTGGSVSTLTIQRTQQEDSAVYLCASSLFGGGLVADTQYFGPGTRLTVL.

This chain's CDR3 is CASSSPAGGYNEQFF. In nucleotides, the CDR3 is TGTGCCAGCAGCTCCCCGGCAGGGGGCTACAATGAGCAGTTCTTC. V usage is TRBV7-8 and J usage is TRBJ2-1, with 7 bases lining up with TRBD1. Unmatched junction bases numbered 6, after V lost 4 bases and J lost 3 bases. This CDR3 is built from 15 residues. CDR1 and CDR2 from the germline V gene are SGHVS and FQNEAQ.

The V call is TRBV5-1, the J call TRBJ1-2; perhaps TRBD1 as D (6 bases). The CDR3 is 14 amino acids. Germline V CDR1 and CDR2: SGHRS, YFSETQ. The germline V and J ends were trimmed by 4 bases and 8 bases, with 18 bases remaining between them. CDR3 nucleotides: TGCGCCAGCAGCCCGACGGACAGTCCCATGGGCTACACCTTC. This sequence encodes CASSPTDSPMGYTF.

The chain uses TRBV20-1 and TRBJ1-6; D is possibly TRBD1 (6 bases). The V and J ends lost 8 bases and 7 bases respectively, with 12 bases between them. This CDR3 comprises 12 residues. The V gene's germline CDR1 is DFQATT and CDR2 SNEGSKA (reference sequence). Here the CDR3 DNA reads TGCAGTCATGGACAGAAAAATTCACCCCTCCACTTT. The encoded protein is CSHGQKNSPLHF.

The chain couples TRBV7-2 to TRBJ2-5; D is ambiguous. This CDR3 has 14 residues. V was cut by 4 bases and J by 1 base, with 10 bases left in between. From germline, CDR1 is SGHTA and CDR2 FQGNSA. The CDR3 DNA sequence: TGTGCCAGCAGCTCCAGACTGAGCCAAGAGACCCAGTACTTC. It translates to CASSSRLSQETQYF. Complete variable domain (other parts from reference TRBV7-2 and TRBJ2-5): GAGVSQSPSNKVTEKGKDVELRCDPISGHTALYWYRQSLGQGLEFLIYFQGNSAPDKSGLPSDRFSAERTGGSVSTLTIQRTQQEDSAVYLCASSSRLSQETQYFGPGTRLLVL.